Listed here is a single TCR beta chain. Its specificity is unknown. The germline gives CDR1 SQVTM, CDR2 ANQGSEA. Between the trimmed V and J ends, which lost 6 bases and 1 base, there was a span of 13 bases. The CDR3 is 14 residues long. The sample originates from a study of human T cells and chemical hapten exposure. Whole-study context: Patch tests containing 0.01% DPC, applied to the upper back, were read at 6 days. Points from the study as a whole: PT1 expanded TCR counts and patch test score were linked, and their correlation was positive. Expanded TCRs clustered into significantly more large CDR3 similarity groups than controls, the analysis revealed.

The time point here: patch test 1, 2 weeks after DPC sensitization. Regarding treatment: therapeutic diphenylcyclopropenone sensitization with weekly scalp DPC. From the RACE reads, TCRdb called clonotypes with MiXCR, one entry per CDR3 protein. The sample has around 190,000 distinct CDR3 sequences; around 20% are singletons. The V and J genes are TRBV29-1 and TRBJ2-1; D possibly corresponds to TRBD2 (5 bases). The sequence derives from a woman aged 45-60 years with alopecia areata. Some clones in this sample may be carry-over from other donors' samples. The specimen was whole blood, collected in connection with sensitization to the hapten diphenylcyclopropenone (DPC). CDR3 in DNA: TGCAGCGTCCTGAGGGCGGTTTCCTACAATGAGCAGTTCTTC. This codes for CSVLRAVSYNEQFF.